Each of the 8 T cell receptor beta chains below was sequenced from the same sample in a study of Graves' ophthalmopathy and Graves' hyperthyroidism. The sequenced template was RNA, covering the TCR beta CDR3 region. First-round RT-PCR with HTBI primers preceded a second-round multiplex PCR. One entry per CDR3 protein results from TCRdb running MiXCR on the multiplex PCR reads. The sample includes roughly 60,000 distinct CDR3 sequences, approximately 52% of them seen just once. The material sequenced was peripheral blood. All receptors come from an adult woman with Graves' ophthalmopathy.

The V gene is TRBV25-1, the J gene TRBJ2-7, with TRBD1 identical over 11 bases. The CDR3 has 14 residues. Germline CDR1 MGHDK, CDR2 SYGVNS. V shed 4 bases, J shed 7 bases, and the junction held 6 bases outside the gene matches. The CDR3 reads CASSGTGGLWEQYF. Written as DNA, the CDR3 is TGTGCCAGCAGTGGGACAGGGGGCTTATGGGAGCAGTACTTC.

The chain recombines TRBV20-1 with TRBJ2-2; 8 bases fit TRBD2. The length of the CDR3 is 10 residues. Trimming took 6 bases from V and 15 from J; bases not matched to a gene: 6. The germline gives CDR1 DFQATT, CDR2 SNEGSKA (reference sequence). CDR3 residues: CSALPGGMFF. In nucleotides, the CDR3 is TGCAGTGCCCTCCCGGGAGGGATGTTTTTT.

This clonotype was picked up many times. The chain combines TRBV9 with TRBJ2-1; D unresolved. Germline CDR1 and CDR2: SGDLS and YYNGEE. This CDR3 is 15 amino acids long. Trimming stripped 4 bases from V and 1 base from J, with 12 bases between. CDR3 sequence (DNA): TGTGCCAGCAGCTCCCAACCTACTTCCTACAATGAGCAGTTCTTC. It encodes CASSSQPTSYNEQFF.

By share, this clonotype ranks as medium-sized. The chain couples TRBV7-2 to TRBJ2-7; D is possibly TRBD1 or TRBD2 (6 bases each). V was cut by 6 bases and J by 6 bases, with 15 bases left in between. The germline V gene has CDR1 SGHTA and CDR2 FQGNSA. The CDR3 extends over 13 amino acids. CDR3 protein: CASRPGQAGEQYF. For the CDR3, the DNA is TGTGCCAGCAGACCGGGACAAGCGGGCGAGCAGTACTTC.

In its sample, this clonotype was seen many times. The chain uses TRBV15 and TRBJ2-5; TRBD2 might be the D (5 bases). Trimming removed 1 base from V and 2 bases from J, with 14 bases in between. Per the germline V gene, CDR1 is LNHNV and CDR2 is YYDKDF (reference sequence). The CDR3 is 16 residues long. The CDR3 DNA sequence: TGTGCCACCAGCAGAGTGAGGGATTTGGGGCAAGAGACCCAGTACTTC. Translating gives CATSRVRDLGQETQYF.

This clonotype was recorded at least ten times. The chain uses TRBV7-9 and TRBJ1-5; D not resolved. Looked up from germline, CDR1 is SEHNR and CDR2 is FQNEAQ (reference sequence). Trimming left V 4 bases short and J 3 bases short, with 13 bases between. The CDR3 extends over 15 amino acids. CDR3 loop: CASSSTQATNQPQHF. The CDR3 DNA reads as TGTGCCAGCAGCTCAACTCAAGCAACCAATCAGCCCCAGCATTTT.

Ten or more counts support this clonotype. V usage is TRBV3-1 and J usage is TRBJ1-1; D possibly corresponds to TRBD1 (6 bases). The V and J ends lost 1 base and 5 bases respectively, with 17 bases between them. The germline gives CDR1 LGHDT, CDR2 YNNKEL (reference sequence). This CDR3 comprises 16 residues. This chain's CDR3 is CASSQGSKGEWTEAFF. CDR3 in DNA: TGTGCCAGCAGCCAAGGGAGCAAGGGGGAATGGACTGAAGCTTTCTTT.

With respect to this clonotype: No conserved phenylalanine or tryptophan is present at the end of the CDR3, so a read error is the likely explanation. The V call is TRBV7-9, the J call TRBJ2-7; tentative D call: TRBD1 (5 bases). The V and J ends lost 4 bases and 0 bases respectively, with 10 bases between them. CDR3 length equals 14 residues. From germline, CDR1 is SEHNR and CDR2 FQNEAQ (reference sequence). CDR3 nucleotides: TGTGCCAGCAGCTCCAGGGCAGGCTCCTACGAGCAGTACTGC. Protein product: CASSSRAGSYEQYC.